The clone carrying this T cell receptor beta chain was detected a few times. The sample holds other DNA sequences that translate to the same CDR3. The data were taken from a study of shared clonotypes between healthy human individuals. Germline values: CDR1 MDHEN, CDR2 SYDVKM. The V and J ends lost 3 bases and 2 bases, in that order; junction bases with no gene match: 1. The CDR3 consists of 14 residues. Profiling relied on immunoSEQ multiplex PCR, and the TCRdb table lists in-frame clones only, not all of them. The sample lists nearly 1,000,000 clones, 60% to 85% occurring once. This clonotype originated in a man aged 18 to 30 in good health. The chain combines TRBV28 with TRBJ1-5, with TRBD1 matching over 7 bases. The specimen was memory CD4+ T cells sorted from blood. Subset of the sample: CD45RA-negative fraction. In DNA, the CDR3 is TGTGCCAGCAGTTTCGGGACAGGCAATCAGCCCCAGCATTTT. This codes for CASSFGTGNQPQHF. Variable domain in full (rest from reference TRBV28 and TRBJ1-5): DVKVTQSSRYLVKRTGEKVFLECVQDMDHENMFWYRQDPGLGLRLIYFSYDVKMKEKGDIPEGYSVSREKKERFSLILESASTNQTSMYLCASSFGTGNQPQHFGDGTRLSIL.